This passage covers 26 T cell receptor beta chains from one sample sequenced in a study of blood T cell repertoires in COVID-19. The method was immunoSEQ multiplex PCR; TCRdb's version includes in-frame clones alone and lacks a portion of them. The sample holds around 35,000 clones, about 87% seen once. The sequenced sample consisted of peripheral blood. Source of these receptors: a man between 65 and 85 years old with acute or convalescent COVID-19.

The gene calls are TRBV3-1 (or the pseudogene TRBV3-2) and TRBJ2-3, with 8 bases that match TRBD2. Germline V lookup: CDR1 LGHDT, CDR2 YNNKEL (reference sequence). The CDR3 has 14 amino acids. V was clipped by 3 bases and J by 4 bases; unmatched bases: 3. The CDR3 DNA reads TGTGCCAGCAGCCACGGGGGGGCTCCAGATACGCAGTATTTT. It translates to CASSHGGAPDTQYF.

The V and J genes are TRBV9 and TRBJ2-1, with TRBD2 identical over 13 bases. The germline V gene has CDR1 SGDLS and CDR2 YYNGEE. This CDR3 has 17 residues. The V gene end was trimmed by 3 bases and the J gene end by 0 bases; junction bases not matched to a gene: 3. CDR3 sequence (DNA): TGTGCCAGCAGCGCGGGACTAGCGGGATTCTCCTACAATGAGCAGTTCTTC. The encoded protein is CASSAGLAGFSYNEQFF.

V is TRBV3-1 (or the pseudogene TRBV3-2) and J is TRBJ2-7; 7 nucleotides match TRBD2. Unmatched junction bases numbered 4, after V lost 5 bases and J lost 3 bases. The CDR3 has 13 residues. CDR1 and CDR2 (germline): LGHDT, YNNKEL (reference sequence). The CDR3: CASSTSGGYEQYF. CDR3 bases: TGTGCCAGCAGCACATCGGGGGGCTACGAGCAGTACTTC.

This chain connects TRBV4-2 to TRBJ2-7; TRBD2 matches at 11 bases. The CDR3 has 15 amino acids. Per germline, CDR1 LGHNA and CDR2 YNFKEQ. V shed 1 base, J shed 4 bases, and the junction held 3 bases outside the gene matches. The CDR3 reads CASSQGSSGGYEQYF. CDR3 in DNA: TGTGCCAGCAGCCAAGGGTCTAGCGGGGGGTACGAGCAGTACTTC.

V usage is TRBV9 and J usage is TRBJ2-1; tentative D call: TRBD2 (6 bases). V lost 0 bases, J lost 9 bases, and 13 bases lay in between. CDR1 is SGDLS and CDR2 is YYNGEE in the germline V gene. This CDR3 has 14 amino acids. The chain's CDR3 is CASSVASAYSEQFF. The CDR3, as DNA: TGTGCCAGCAGCGTAGCTAGCGCGTATAGTGAGCAGTTCTTC.

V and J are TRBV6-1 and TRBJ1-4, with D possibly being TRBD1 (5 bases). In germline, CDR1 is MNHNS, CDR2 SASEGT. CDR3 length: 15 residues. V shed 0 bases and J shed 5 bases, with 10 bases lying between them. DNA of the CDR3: TGTGCCAGCAGTGAAGCGTGGCAGGGCAATGAAAAACTGTTTTTT. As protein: CASSEAWQGNEKLFF.

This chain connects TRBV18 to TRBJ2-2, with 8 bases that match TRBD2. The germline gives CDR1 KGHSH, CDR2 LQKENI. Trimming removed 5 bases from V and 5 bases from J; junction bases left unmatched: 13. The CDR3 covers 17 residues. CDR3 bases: TGTGCCAGCTCAGCAGAGGGAGCGGGAGCAGGGACCGGGGAGCTGTTTTTT. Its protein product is CASSAEGAGAGTGELFF.

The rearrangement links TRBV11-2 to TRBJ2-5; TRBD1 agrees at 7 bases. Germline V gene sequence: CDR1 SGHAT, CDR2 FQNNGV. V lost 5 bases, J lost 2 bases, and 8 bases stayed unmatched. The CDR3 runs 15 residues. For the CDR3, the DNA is TGTGCCAGCAGCACTATGCCGGGACAGCAAGAGACCCAGTACTTC. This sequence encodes CASSTMPGQQETQYF.

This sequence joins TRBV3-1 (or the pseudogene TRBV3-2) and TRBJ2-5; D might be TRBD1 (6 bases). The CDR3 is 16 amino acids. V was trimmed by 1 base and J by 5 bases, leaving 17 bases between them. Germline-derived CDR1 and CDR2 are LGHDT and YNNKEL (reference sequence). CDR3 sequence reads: CASSQVRAQRGETQYF. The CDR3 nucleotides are TGTGCCAGCAGCCAAGTAAGGGCGCAAAGGGGGGAGACCCAGTACTTC.

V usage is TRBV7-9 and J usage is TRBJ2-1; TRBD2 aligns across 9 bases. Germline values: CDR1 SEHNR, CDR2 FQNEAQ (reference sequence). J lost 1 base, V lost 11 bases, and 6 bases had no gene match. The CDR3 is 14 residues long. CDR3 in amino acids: CAAAGGPSYNEQFF. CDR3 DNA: TGTGCCGCCGCGGGAGGGCCTTCCTACAATGAGCAGTTCTTC.

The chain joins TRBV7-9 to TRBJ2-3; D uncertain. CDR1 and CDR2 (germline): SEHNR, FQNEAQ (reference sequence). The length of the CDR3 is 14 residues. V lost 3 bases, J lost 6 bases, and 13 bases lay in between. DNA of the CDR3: TGTGCCAGCAGCTTGCCCACAGTGGCGGATACGCAGTATTTT. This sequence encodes CASSLPTVADTQYF.

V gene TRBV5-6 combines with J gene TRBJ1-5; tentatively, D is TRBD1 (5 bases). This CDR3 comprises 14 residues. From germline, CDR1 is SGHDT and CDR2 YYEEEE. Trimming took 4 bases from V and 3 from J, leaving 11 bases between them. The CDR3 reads CASSPGADNQPQHF. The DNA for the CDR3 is TGTGCCAGCAGCCCTGGGGCGGACAATCAGCCCCAGCATTTT.

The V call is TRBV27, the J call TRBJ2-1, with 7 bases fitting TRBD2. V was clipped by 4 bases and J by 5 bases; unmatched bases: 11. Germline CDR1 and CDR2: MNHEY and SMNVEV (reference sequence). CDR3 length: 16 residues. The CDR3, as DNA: TGTGCCAGCAGTTCCTACGGACTAGGAATTGACAATGAGCAGTTCTTC. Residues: CASSSYGLGIDNEQFF.

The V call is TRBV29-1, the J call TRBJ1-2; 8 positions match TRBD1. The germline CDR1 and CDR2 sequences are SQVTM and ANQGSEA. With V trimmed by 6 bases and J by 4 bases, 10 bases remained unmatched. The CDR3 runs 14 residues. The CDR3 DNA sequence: TGCAGCGTCCCCTCGACAGGGGAGTTCTATGGCTACACCTTC. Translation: CSVPSTGEFYGYTF.

In DNA form, the CDR3 reads TGTGCCAGCAGCCGGTTGGGCCGGGAGGAAGAGACCCAGTACTTC. This gives the protein CASSRLGREEETQYF. This sequence joins TRBV11-2 and TRBJ2-5; the match to TRBD2 covers 7 bases. V was clipped by 5 bases and J by 3 bases; unmatched bases: 9. The CDR3 loop spans 15 amino acids. In germline, CDR1 is SGHAT, CDR2 FQNNGV.

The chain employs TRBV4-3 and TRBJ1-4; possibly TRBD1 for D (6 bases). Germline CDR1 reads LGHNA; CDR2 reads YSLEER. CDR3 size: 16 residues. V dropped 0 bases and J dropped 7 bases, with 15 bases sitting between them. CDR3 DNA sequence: TGCGCCAGCAGCCAAGAGTGGGACACCCACACTGAAAAACTGTTTTTT. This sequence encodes CASSQEWDTHTEKLFF.

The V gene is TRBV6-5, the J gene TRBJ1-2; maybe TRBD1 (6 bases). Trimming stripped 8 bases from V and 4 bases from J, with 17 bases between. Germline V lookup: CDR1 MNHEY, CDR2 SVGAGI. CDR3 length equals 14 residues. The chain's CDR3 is CASVRTRDTYGYTF. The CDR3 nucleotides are TGTGCCAGCGTAAGAACCCGGGACACCTATGGCTACACCTTC.

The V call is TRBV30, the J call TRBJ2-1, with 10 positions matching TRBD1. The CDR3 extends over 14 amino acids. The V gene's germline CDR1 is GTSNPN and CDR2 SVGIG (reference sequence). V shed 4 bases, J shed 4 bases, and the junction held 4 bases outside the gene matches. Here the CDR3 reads CAWNRDRGYNEQFF. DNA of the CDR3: TGTGCCTGGAACCGGGACAGGGGATACAATGAGCAGTTCTTC.

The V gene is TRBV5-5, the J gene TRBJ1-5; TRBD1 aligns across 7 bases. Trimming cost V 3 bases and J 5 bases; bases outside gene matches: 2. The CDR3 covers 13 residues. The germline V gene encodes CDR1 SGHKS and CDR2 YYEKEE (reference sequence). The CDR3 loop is CASSSRGDQPQHF. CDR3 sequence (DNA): TGTGCCAGCAGCTCCAGGGGGGATCAGCCCCAGCATTTT.

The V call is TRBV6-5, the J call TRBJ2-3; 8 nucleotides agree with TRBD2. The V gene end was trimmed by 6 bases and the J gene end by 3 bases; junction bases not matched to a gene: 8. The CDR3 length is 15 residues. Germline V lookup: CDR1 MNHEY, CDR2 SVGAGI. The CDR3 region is CASRAAGGVTDTQYF. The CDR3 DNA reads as TGTGCCAGCAGAGCGGCGGGAGGAGTTACAGATACGCAGTATTTT.

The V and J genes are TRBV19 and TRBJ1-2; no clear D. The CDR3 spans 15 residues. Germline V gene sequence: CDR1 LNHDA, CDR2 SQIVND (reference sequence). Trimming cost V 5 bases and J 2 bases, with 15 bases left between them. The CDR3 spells CASSLRQFANYGYTF. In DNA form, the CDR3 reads TGTGCCAGTAGTCTCCGTCAGTTCGCCAACTATGGCTACACCTTC. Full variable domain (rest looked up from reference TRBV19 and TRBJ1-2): DGGITQSPKYLFRKEGQNVTLSCEQNLNHDAMYWYRQDPGQGLRLIYYSQIVNDFQKGDIAEGYSVSREKKESFPLTVTSAQKNPTAFYLCASSLRQFANYGYTFGSGTRLTVV.

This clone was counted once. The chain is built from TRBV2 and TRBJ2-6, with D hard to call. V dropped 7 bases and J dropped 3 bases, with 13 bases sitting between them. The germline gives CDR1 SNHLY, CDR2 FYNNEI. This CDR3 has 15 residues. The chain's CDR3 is CASKSWSIGANVLTF. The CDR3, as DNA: TGTGCCAGCAAAAGCTGGAGTATTGGGGCCAACGTCCTGACTTTC.

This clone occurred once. In DNA form, the CDR3 reads TGTGCCTGGGGACAGGAGGAGGGGCCCCAGCATTTT. Translation: CAWGQEEGPQHF. The chain joins TRBV30 to TRBJ1-5, with 7 bases identical to TRBD1. The J segment lost 9 bases and the V segment lost 5 bases, leaving 7 bases of the junction unmatched. In germline, CDR1 is GTSNPN, CDR2 SVGIG (reference sequence). This CDR3 spans 12 amino acids. Complete variable domain (other parts from reference TRBV30 and TRBJ1-5): SQTIHQWPATLVQPVGSPLSLECTVEGTSNPNLYWYRQAAGRGLQLLFYSVGIGQISSEVPQNLSASRPQDRQFILSSKKLLLSDSGFYLCAWGQEEGPQHFGDGTRLSIL.

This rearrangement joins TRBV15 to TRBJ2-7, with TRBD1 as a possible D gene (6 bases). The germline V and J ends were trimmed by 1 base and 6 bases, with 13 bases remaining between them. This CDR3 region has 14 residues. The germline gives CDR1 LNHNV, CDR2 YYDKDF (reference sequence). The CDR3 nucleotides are TGTGCCACCAGCAGAGTCGCACAGGGCGCCGAGCAGTACTTC. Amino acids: CATSRVAQGAEQYF.

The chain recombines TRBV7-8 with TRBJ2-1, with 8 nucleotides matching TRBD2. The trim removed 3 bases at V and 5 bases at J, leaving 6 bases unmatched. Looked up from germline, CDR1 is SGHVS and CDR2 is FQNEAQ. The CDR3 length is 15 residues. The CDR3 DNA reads TGTGCCAGCAGCTTGGGCGGGGGGCACCACAATGAGCAGTTCTTC. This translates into CASSLGGGHHNEQFF.

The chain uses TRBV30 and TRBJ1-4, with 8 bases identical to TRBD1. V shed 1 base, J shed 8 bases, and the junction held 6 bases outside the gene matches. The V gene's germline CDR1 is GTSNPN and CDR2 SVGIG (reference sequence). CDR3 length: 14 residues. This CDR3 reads CAWSATGATEKLFF. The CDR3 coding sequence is TGTGCCTGGAGTGCGACAGGGGCGACGGAAAAACTGTTTTTT.